The 27 T cell receptor beta chains below come from one sample, sequenced in a study of cytomegalovirus exposure and HLA in healthy donors. PCR used 60 Vbeta primers and 13 Jbeta primers. This table comes from immunoSEQ multiplex PCR, and its TCRdb copy is limited to in-frame clones, with some not included. The data hold about 98,000 clones, with around 83% observed a single time. What was sequenced was PBMCs. The receptors were gathered from a female donor in good health and CMV-seropositive.

This sequence joins TRBV28 and TRBJ1-5; 9 bases agree with TRBD1. Germline CDR1 and CDR2: MDHEN and SYDVKM. V dropped 7 bases and J dropped 4; count of bases not matched to a gene: 8. The CDR3 spans 15 residues. CDR3 coding DNA: TGTGCCAGCAATACAGGGGGCAAGATAAATCAGCCCCAGCATTTT. Encoded protein: CASNTGGKINQPQHF. Based on the CDR3 plus reference TRBV28 and TRBJ1-5, the full variable domain is DVKVTQSSRYLVKRTGEKVFLECVQDMDHENMFWYRQDPGLGLRLIYFSYDVKMKEKGDIPEGYSVSREKKERFSLILESASTNQTSMYLCASNTGGKINQPQHFGDGTRLSIL.

This clone was seen only once. V usage is TRBV5-4 and J usage is TRBJ2-7, with 11 nucleotides matching TRBD1. Germline CDR1 and CDR2: SGHNT and YYREEE (reference sequence). The junction had 6 bases not matched to a gene; V was cut back by 4 bases and J by 3 bases. This CDR3 contains 15 residues. The CDR3 DNA reads as TGTGCCAGCAGCCCCGGGACAGGGGGATTCTACGAGCAGTACTTC. The encoded protein is CASSPGTGGFYEQYF. Based on the CDR3 plus reference TRBV5-4 and TRBJ2-7, the full variable domain is ETGVTQSPTHLIKTRGQQVTLRCSSQSGHNTVSWYQQALGQGPQFIFQYYREEENGRGNFPPRFSGLQFPNYSSELNVNALELDDSALYLCASSPGTGGFYEQYFGPGTRLTVT.

V is TRBV11-1 and J is TRBJ2-1, with D possibly TRBD2 on 7 matching bases. V dropped 6 bases and J dropped 7 bases, with 16 bases sitting between them. CDR1 and CDR2 from the germline V gene are SGHAT and FQDESV (reference sequence). The CDR3 loop spans 14 amino acids. In nucleotides, the CDR3 is TGTGCCAGCAGGGGAGGGGGAGTACAGAATGAGCAGTTCTTC. It specifies CASRGGGVQNEQFF.

The chain has TRBV10-3 and TRBJ2-5; TRBD2 agrees at 7 bases. The CDR3 runs to 16 residues. CDR1 ENHRY and CDR2 SYGVKD come from the germline V gene. V shed 0 bases and J 5 bases; nucleotides not matched to a gene: 9. The CDR3 DNA is TGTGCCATCAGTGAGTCGAAGGGGACTATGGGGGAGACCCAGTACTTC. As protein: CAISESKGTMGETQYF.

The V gene is TRBV7-2, the J gene TRBJ1-1, with D hard to call. Germline V CDR1 and CDR2: SGHTA, FQGNSA. V gave up 6 bases and J gave up 2 bases, with 10 bases separating them. The CDR3 runs to 13 residues. The chain's CDR3 is CASSWTSNTEAFF. DNA for the CDR3: TGTGCCAGCAGTTGGACTTCTAACACTGAAGCTTTCTTT.

Comments on this clone: Additional DNA sequences in this sample encode the identical CDR3. This chain links TRBV25-1 with TRBJ1-2; no clear D. Per germline, CDR1 MGHDK and CDR2 SYGVNS. V dropped 3 bases and J dropped 8 bases, with 13 bases sitting between them. There are 13 residues in the CDR3. CDR3 region: CASSDGRADGYTF. The DNA of the CDR3 is TGTGCCAGCAGTGATGGGAGGGCGGACGGCTACACCTTC.

This sequence joins TRBV4-1 and TRBJ2-1; 10 nucleotides agree with TRBD2. The V gene end was trimmed by 4 bases and the J gene end by 8 bases; junction bases not matched to a gene: 11. The germline V gene has CDR1 MGHRA and CDR2 YSYEKL. This CDR3 comprises 16 residues. The CDR3 nucleotides are TGCGCCAGCAGCCTTTTAAGCGGGGGGGCCTGGGATGAGCAGTTCTTC. It is translated as CASSLLSGGAWDEQFF.

This chain joins TRBV28 and TRBJ1-5, with D possibly TRBD1 on 5 matching bases. Germline-derived CDR1 and CDR2 are MDHEN and SYDVKM. CDR3 length equals 16 residues. The V and J ends lost 5 bases and 4 bases respectively, with 18 bases between them. The CDR3 coding sequence is TGTGCCAGCAGTCAAATACAGGACGACCTAAATCAGCCCCAGCATTTT. Its protein product is CASSQIQDDLNQPQHF.

V is TRBV4-1 and J is TRBJ2-2; TRBD1 matches at 8 bases. The CDR3 is 14 residues long. Losses at the gene ends were 5 bases for V and 4 bases for J; bases not matched to a gene: 3. Germline V gene sequence: CDR1 MGHRA, CDR2 YSYEKL. The CDR3 spells CASSGTGGTGELFF. As DNA, the CDR3 is TGCGCCAGCAGCGGAACAGGGGGCACCGGGGAGCTGTTTTTT.

The J gene is TRBJ2-2, the V gene TRBV10-1, with 11 bases lining up with TRBD1. The CDR3 is 19 amino acids. The V gene's germline CDR1 is WNHNN and CDR2 SYGVQD (reference sequence). V trimming: 4 bases; J trimming: 1 base; junction bases outside the gene matches: 11. The DNA for the CDR3 is TGCGCCAGCAGTGTATCCCTCGGGACAGGGGGACTGAACACCGGGGAGCTGTTTTTT. Protein: CASSVSLGTGGLNTGELFF.

The chain carries TRBV6-5 and TRBJ1-2; TRBD1 is a possible D gene (5 bases). The CDR3 contains 13 residues. The germline V and J ends were trimmed by 6 bases and 5 bases, with 13 bases remaining between them. Germline assignment: CDR1 MNHEY and CDR2 SVGAGI. CDR3 nucleotide sequence: TGTGCCAGCAGCCGAGACAGAGAGTATGGCTACACCTTC. Translation gives CASSRDREYGYTF.

The chain has TRBV11-3 and TRBJ2-5; 9 nucleotides line up with TRBD1. The V and J ends lost 5 bases and 3 bases, in that order; junction bases with no gene match: 10. This CDR3 contains 16 residues. Germline CDR1 is SGHNT and CDR2 is YENEEA. As DNA, the CDR3 is TGTGCCAGCAGCGTAAGCTGGACAGGGGATAAAGAGACCCAGTACTTC. This encodes CASSVSWTGDKETQYF.

The chain joins TRBV9 to TRBJ2-7; 11 bases align to TRBD2. The junction had 2 bases not matched to a gene; V was cut back by 3 bases and J by 0 bases. This CDR3 is 15 amino acids long. Germline V CDR1 and CDR2: SGDLS, YYNGEE. The CDR3 coding sequence is TGTGCCAGCAGCGAAGGGACTAGCGGCTCCTACGAGCAGTACTTC. Translated: CASSEGTSGSYEQYF.

The chain is built from TRBV6-5 and TRBJ1-2; D ambiguous. Trimming took 5 bases from V and 7 from J, leaving 8 bases between them. Germline V gene lookup returns CDR1 MNHEY and CDR2 SVGAGI. The CDR3 contains 11 residues. CDR3 sequence reads: CASSRGFGYTF. The CDR3, as DNA: TGTGCCAGCAGTCGGGGTTTTGGCTACACCTTC.

Only a few counts were recorded for this clone. This chain joins TRBV27 and TRBJ2-1; D gene uncertain. Trimming took 0 bases from V and 5 from J, leaving 8 bases between them. The CDR3 covers 14 residues. Per the germline V gene, CDR1 is MNHEY and CDR2 is SMNVEV (reference sequence). CDR3 sequence: CASSLSSLHNEQFF. The CDR3 nucleotides read TGTGCCAGCAGTTTATCGAGCCTGCACAATGAGCAGTTCTTC.

CDR3 nucleotides: TGCGCCAGCAGCTTTACAGACAATGAGCAGTTCTTC. The encoded protein is CASSFTDNEQFF. The chain is built from TRBV5-1 and TRBJ2-1; D uncertain. Trimming pared 2 bases from V and 5 bases from J, leaving 5 bases between. The CDR3 contains 12 residues. Germline CDR1 is SGHRS and CDR2 is YFSETQ.

With regard to this clone: Germline is not matched at one junction end, which may reflect a read error. This chain connects TRBV6-1 to TRBJ1-2; weak D call: TRBD1 (6 bases). This CDR3 has 10 amino acids. CDR1 is MNHNS, CDR2 SASEGT, per germline. The CDR3 spells CAGRGVGYTF. CDR3 bases: TGTGCCGGCAGGGGAGTTGGCTACACCTTC.

This chain connects TRBV28 to TRBJ2-2; D may be TRBD2 (7 bases). Trimming pared 6 bases from V and 6 bases from J, leaving 26 bases between. Germline V gives CDR1 MDHEN, CDR2 SYDVKM. CDR3 length: 18 residues. The CDR3 reads CASSPAGHLGREPGELFF. For the CDR3, the DNA is TGTGCCAGCAGCCCCGCGGGACACCTTGGGCGGGAGCCCGGGGAGCTGTTTTTT.

The chain recombines TRBV18 with TRBJ2-1, with TRBD2 identical over 8 bases. The CDR3 extends over 15 amino acids. Per germline, CDR1 KGHSH and CDR2 LQKENI. The ends lost 6 bases at V and 7 bases at J; junction bases unmatched: 11. CDR3 bases: TGTGCCAGCTCCGCTCTCCCCGGGGGGGGTAATGAGCAGTTCTTC. This encodes CASSALPGGGNEQFF.

This rearrangement joins TRBV6-5 to TRBJ1-2; D possibly corresponds to TRBD1 (5 bases). The CDR3 loop spans 12 amino acids. Trimming left V 10 bases short and J 7 bases short, with 16 bases between. CDR1 is MNHEY and CDR2 is SVGAGI in the germline V gene. As DNA, the CDR3 is TGTGCCACGCGGGACCTTCGTGGTGGCTACACCTTC. The encoded protein is CATRDLRGGYTF.

The chain couples TRBV9 to TRBJ2-7; D remains ambiguous. CDR3 size: 15 residues. Deletions cut 0 bases from V and 2 bases from J, with 12 bases between. Per the germline V gene, CDR1 is SGDLS and CDR2 is YYNGEE. The CDR3 nucleotides are TGTGCCAGCAGCGTAGATTACAGTCCTGCCTACGAGCAGTACTTC. Encoded protein: CASSVDYSPAYEQYF.

V and J are TRBV28 and TRBJ2-1, with a weak D call TRBD1 (6 bases). CDR3 length equals 14 residues. Germline CDR1 and CDR2: MDHEN and SYDVKM. V was cut by 5 bases and J by 1 base, with 9 bases left in between. CDR3 protein: CASSRDTSYNEQFF. The CDR3 DNA follows: TGTGCCAGCAGTCGGGACACTTCCTACAATGAGCAGTTCTTC. The complete variable domain, with remaining parts taken from reference TRBV28 and TRBJ2-1, reads DVKVTQSSRYLVKRTGEKVFLECVQDMDHENMFWYRQDPGLGLRLIYFSYDVKMKEKGDIPEGYSVSREKKERFSLILESASTNQTSMYLCASSRDTSYNEQFFGPGTRLTVL.

The chain couples TRBV19 to TRBJ1-1, with 8 bases matching TRBD1. The CDR3 sequence is 15 residues long. The trim removed 7 bases at V and 0 bases at J, leaving 7 bases unmatched. Germline values: CDR1 LNHDA, CDR2 SQIVND (reference sequence). CDR3 coding DNA: TGTGCCAGTACCCAGGACAGGGCCATGAACACTGAAGCTTTCTTT. It translates to CASTQDRAMNTEAFF.

The chain links TRBV29-1 to TRBJ1-1; TRBD1 matches 8 bases. The CDR3 has 15 amino acids. The V gene's germline CDR1 is SQVTM and CDR2 ANQGSEA. V gave up 4 bases and J gave up 2 bases; unmatched junction bases: 9. DNA for the CDR3: TGCAGCGTTGGGCTGACAGGGGTCCGAAACACTGAAGCTTTCTTT. Its protein product is CSVGLTGVRNTEAFF. Combining the CDR3 with reference TRBV29-1 and TRBJ1-1 gives the whole variable domain SAVISQKPSRDICQRGTSLTIQCQVDSQVTMMFWYRQQPGQSLTLIATANQGSEATYESGFVIDKFPISRPNLTFSTLTVSNMSPEDSSIYLCSVGLTGVRNTEAFFGQGTRLTVV.

This clone has more than one count but fewer than ten. This CDR3 reads CASSLSTGVRTDTQYF. As DNA, the CDR3 is TGTGCCAGCAGCTTGTCCACAGGGGTGCGCACAGATACGCAGTATTTT. The V and J genes are TRBV7-8 and TRBJ2-3, with TRBD1 matching over 7 bases. Germline V gene lookup returns CDR1 SGHVS and CDR2 FQNEAQ. V lost 3 bases to trimming and J lost 1 base; unmatched junction nucleotides: 7. CDR3 length: 16 residues.

Only a few counts were recorded for this clone. The gene calls are TRBV7-2 and TRBJ2-1; 10 bases line up with TRBD2. With V trimmed by 5 bases and J by 10 bases, 11 bases remained unmatched. CDR3 length: 15 residues. CDR1 SGHTA and CDR2 FQGNSA come from the germline V gene. Here the CDR3 DNA reads TGTGCCAGCAGCCAGATGAATAGCGGGGGGCGCGAGCAGTTCTTC. Its translation: CASSQMNSGGREQFF.

The chain combines TRBV9 with TRBJ2-7; perhaps TRBD2 as D (5 bases). Looked up from germline, CDR1 is SGDLS and CDR2 is YYNGEE. Deletions cut 0 bases from V and 1 base from J, with 11 bases between. The CDR3 contains 15 residues. The CDR3 here is CASSVVGAISYEQYF. The CDR3 DNA follows: TGTGCCAGCAGCGTAGTGGGAGCCATTTCCTACGAGCAGTACTTC.